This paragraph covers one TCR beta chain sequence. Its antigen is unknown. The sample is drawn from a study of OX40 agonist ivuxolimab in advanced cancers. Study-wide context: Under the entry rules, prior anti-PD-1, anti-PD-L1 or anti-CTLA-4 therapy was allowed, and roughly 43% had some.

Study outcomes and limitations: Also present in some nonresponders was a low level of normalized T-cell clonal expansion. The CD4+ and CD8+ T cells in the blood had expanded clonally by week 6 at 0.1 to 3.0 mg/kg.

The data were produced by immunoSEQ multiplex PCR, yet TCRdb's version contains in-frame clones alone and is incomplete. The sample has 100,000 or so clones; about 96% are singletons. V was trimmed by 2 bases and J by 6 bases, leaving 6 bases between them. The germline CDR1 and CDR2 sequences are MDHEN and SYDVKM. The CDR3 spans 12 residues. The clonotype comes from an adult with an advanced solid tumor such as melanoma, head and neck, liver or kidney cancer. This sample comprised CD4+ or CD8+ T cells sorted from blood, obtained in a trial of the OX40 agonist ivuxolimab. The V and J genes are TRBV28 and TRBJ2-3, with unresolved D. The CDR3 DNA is TGTGCCAGCAGTTTACAAGGGGATACGCAGTATTTT. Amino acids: CASSLQGDTQYF.